A single sample is the source of the 5 T cell receptor beta chains below, sequenced in a study of T cell repertoires in cytomegalovirus infection. TCRdb re-derived calls from the reads in MiXCR, one entry per CDR3 protein. This table has around 550,000 distinct CDR3 sequences, 26% appearing once. The specimen was PBMCs. Receptors were obtained from a human donor in good health (CMV status not recorded). Some clones in this sample may be carry-over from other donors' samples.

The chain combines TRBV20-1 with TRBJ2-2; D might be TRBD2 (7 bases). The germline V and J ends were trimmed by 3 bases and 4 bases, with 9 bases remaining between them. Germline CDR1 DFQATT, CDR2 SNEGSKA (reference sequence). CDR3 length: 13 residues. This chain's CDR3 is CSASRGGTGELFF. The CDR3 DNA follows: TGCAGTGCTAGTAGGGGGGGCACCGGGGAGCTGTTTTTT.

There are many counts of this clonotype. V gene TRBV7-2 combines with J gene TRBJ2-1, with 13 nucleotides matching TRBD2. This CDR3 has 16 residues. Germline V gene lookup returns CDR1 SGHTA and CDR2 FQGNSA. V shed 5 bases, J shed 10 bases, and the junction held 11 bases outside the gene matches. The CDR3 DNA reads TGTGCCAGCAGCCCAGCGGCGACTAGCGGGAGGCGGGAGCAGTTCTTC. This codes for CASSPAATSGRREQFF. Full variable domain (rest looked up from reference TRBV7-2 and TRBJ2-1): GAGVSQSPSNKVTEKGKDVELRCDPISGHTALYWYRQSLGQGLEFLIYFQGNSAPDKSGLPSDRFSAERTGGSVSTLTIQRTQQEDSAVYLCASSPAATSGRREQFFGPGTRLTVL.

The chain has TRBV6-2 or TRBV6-3 and TRBJ2-7; a weak D match, TRBD2 (6 bases). V was cut by 6 bases and J by 7 bases, with 19 bases left in between. Germline CDR1 and CDR2: MNHEY and SVGEGT. The CDR3 has 14 residues. The CDR3 nucleotides read TGTGCCAGCAGGGACGGACGTCGCGCGGGGGAGCAGTACTTC. Its protein is CASRDGRRAGEQYF.

This sequence joins TRBV7-2 and TRBJ2-1; TRBD1 might be the D (7 bases). V lost 9 bases and J 4 bases, leaving 19 bases between the germline ends. The CDR3 sequence is 15 residues long. CDR1 SGHTA and CDR2 FQGNSA come from the germline V gene. The CDR3 DNA sequence: TGTGCCAGTTGCCTAACCAGGGGGGTATACAATGAGCAGTTCTTC. It encodes CASCLTRGVYNEQFF. Supplemented by reference TRBV7-2 and TRBJ2-1, the full variable domain reads GAGVSQSPSNKVTEKGKDVELRCDPISGHTALYWYRQSLGQGLEFLIYFQGNSAPDKSGLPSDRFSAERTGGSVSTLTIQRTQQEDSAVYLCASCLTRGVYNEQFFGPGTRLTVL.

The table lists this clonotype with a few counts. The V call is TRBV12-3 or TRBV12-4, the J call TRBJ2-1; 9 positions agree with TRBD2. V gave up 2 bases and J gave up 7 bases; unmatched junction bases: 6. The CDR3 spans 15 residues. CDR3 protein: CASSLSSGRWNEQFF. CDR3 in DNA: TGTGCCAGCAGTTTATCAAGCGGGAGGTGGAATGAGCAGTTCTTC.